A single sample gave rise to the 14 T cell receptor beta chains below, sequenced in a study of blood T cells in healthy people across ages. Primed by a sample-barcoded 5' primer and a J-beta primer mix, a second PCR proceeded for 7 to 11 cycles. TCRdb reanalysed the 5' RACE reads using MiXCR and keeps one entry per CDR3 protein. The sample lists about 830,000 distinct CDR3 sequences, approximately 67% occurring once. Sequencing input: blood. The receptors come from a man younger than 40 in good health.

The chain's CDR3 is CASSPGTPSYEQYF. CDR3 nucleotides: TGCGCCAGCAGCCCCGGGACCCCTTCCTACGAGCAGTACTTC. The chain joins TRBV5-1 to TRBJ2-7, with D perhaps assigned TRBD1 or TRBD2 (5 bases each). Germline assignment: CDR1 SGHRS and CDR2 YFSETQ. The V end was cut by 4 bases, the J end by 1 base, with 12 bases between. The CDR3 has 14 residues.

The chain uses TRBV4-1 and TRBJ2-7; D gene unclear. This CDR3 region has 14 residues. Trimming stripped 0 bases from V and 1 base from J, with 7 bases between. From germline, CDR1 is MGHRA and CDR2 YSYEKL. The CDR3 loop reads CASSQEEFSYEQYF. Written as DNA, the CDR3 is TGCGCCAGCAGCCAAGAGGAGTTTTCCTACGAGCAGTACTTC.

The chain employs TRBV9 and TRBJ2-1; TRBD1 is a possible D gene (6 bases). V was pared by 0 bases and J by 13 bases, with 17 bases between. This CDR3 contains 14 residues. CDR1 is SGDLS, CDR2 YYNGEE, per germline. CDR3 amino acids: CASSVGDTQETQFF. CDR3 coding DNA: TGTGCCAGCAGCGTAGGGGACACGCAAGAGACCCAGTTCTTC. Filled out from reference TRBV9 and TRBJ2-1, the complete variable domain reads DSGVTQTPKHLITATGQRVTLRCSPRSGDLSVYWYQQSLDQGLQFLIQYYNGEERAKGNILERFSAQQFPDLHSELNLSSLELGDSALYFCASSVGDTQETQFFGPGTRLTVL.

The chain couples TRBV5-1 to TRBJ1-5; the D gene is possibly TRBD1 (6 bases). Deletions cut 0 bases from V and 7 bases from J, with 17 bases between. The germline CDR1 and CDR2 sequences are SGHRS and YFSETQ. The CDR3 sequence is 16 residues long. The CDR3 reads CASSLGGGRGEQPQHF. The CDR3, as DNA: TGCGCCAGCAGCTTGGGTGGGGGCCGGGGGGAACAGCCCCAGCATTTT.

The rearrangement joins TRBV6-5 to TRBJ2-5; 9 bases agree with TRBD1. The end of the DNA fits TRBJ2-7 better, so the J call may be wrong. CDR3 size: 14 residues. CDR1 is MNHEY and CDR2 is SVGAGI in the germline V gene. CDR3 loop: CASRPGTGLDEQYF. The CDR3 nucleotides read TGTGCCAGCAGGCCCGGGACAGGGCTCGACGAGCAGTACTTC.

The chain employs TRBV5-1 and TRBJ2-7; 11 bases match TRBD1. Germline V gene data show CDR1 as SGHRS and CDR2 as YFSETQ. The V and J ends lost 3 bases and 3 bases, in that order; junction bases with no gene match: 2. This CDR3 contains 14 residues. CDR3 nucleotide sequence: TGCGCCAGCAGCTGGACAGGGGGCTTCTACGAGCAGTACTTC. This translates into CASSWTGGFYEQYF.

This clonotype turned up a few times. V gene TRBV20-1 combines with J gene TRBJ1-2; 7 nucleotides line up with TRBD1. This CDR3 contains 15 residues. J was trimmed by 7 bases and V by 0 bases; bases with no gene match: 11. CDR1 and CDR2 from the germline V gene are DFQATT and SNEGSKA (reference sequence). In DNA form, the CDR3 reads TGCAGTGCTAGAGAGAACGCAGGGGGTTTAGGTGGCTACACCTTC. Translated: CSARENAGGLGGYTF.

J is TRBJ1-6 and V is TRBV9; 7 nucleotides agree with TRBD1. The ends lost 6 bases at V and 0 bases at J; junction bases unmatched: 12. The germline V gene encodes CDR1 SGDLS and CDR2 YYNGEE. The CDR3 has 18 amino acids. Written as DNA, the CDR3 is TGTGCCAGCAACTCGTGGACAGGCCTGAGCTCCTATAATTCACCCCTCCACTTT. This codes for CASNSWTGLSSYNSPLHF.

The V and J genes are TRBV5-1 and TRBJ1-4; the match to TRBD1 covers 9 bases. Germline V CDR1 and CDR2: SGHRS, YFSETQ. The CDR3 has 17 amino acids. With 4 bases clipped from V and 0 bases from J, the junction kept 7 bases outside the gene matches. DNA for the CDR3: TGCGCCAGCAGCAGCGGACAGGGGAGATCAACTAATGAAAAACTGTTTTTT. This codes for CASSSGQGRSTNEKLFF.

This rearrangement joins TRBV7-9 to TRBJ2-3; TRBD1 agrees at 10 bases. CDR1 SEHNR and CDR2 FQNEAQ come from the germline V gene (reference sequence). The CDR3 length is 15 residues. J lost 4 bases, V lost 3 bases, and 4 bases had no gene match. The CDR3 DNA reads as TGTGCCAGCAGCTTGGGACAGGGGAGGTCAGATACGCAGTATTTT. Translating gives CASSLGQGRSDTQYF. Supplemented by reference TRBV7-9 and TRBJ2-3, the full variable domain reads DTGVSQNPRHKITKRGQNVTFRCDPISEHNRLYWYRQTLGQGPEFLTYFQNEAQLEKSRLLSDRFSAERPKGSFSTLEIQRTEQGDSAMYLCASSLGQGRSDTQYFGPGTRLTVL.

This clonotype was seen only once. V usage is TRBV29-1 and J usage is TRBJ2-2; 7 nucleotides align to TRBD2. Germline V gene sequence: CDR1 SQVTM, CDR2 ANQGSEA. The CDR3 length is 14 residues. Losses at the gene ends were 7 bases for V and 2 bases for J; bases not matched to a gene: 7. The CDR3 loop is CSAEERGNTGELFF. CDR3 nucleotides: TGCAGCGCCGAGGAGCGGGGCAACACCGGGGAGCTGTTTTTT.

The chain carries TRBV29-1 and TRBJ2-7, with TRBD1 matching over 9 bases. Per the germline V gene, CDR1 is SQVTM and CDR2 is ANQGSEA. Germline trimming cut 6 bases from V and 3 bases from J; bases unmatched to any gene: 6. This CDR3 comprises 13 residues. DNA of the CDR3: TGCAGCGTCACGGGACAGGGAGACTACGAGCAGTACTTC. Translated, it gives CSVTGQGDYEQYF.

The sample holds a few counts of this clonotype. V gene TRBV20-1 combines with J gene TRBJ2-4, with TRBD1 identical over 8 bases. Per germline, CDR1 DFQATT and CDR2 SNEGSKA (reference sequence). The length of the CDR3 is 14 residues. Trimming removed 1 base from V and 10 bases from J; junction bases left unmatched: 9. The CDR3 here is CSARARQGARIQYF. CDR3 DNA: TGCAGTGCTAGAGCCCGCCAGGGGGCTAGGATTCAGTACTTC.

This chain joins TRBV2 and TRBJ2-3; D is possibly TRBD2 (5 bases). Germline V gene lookup returns CDR1 SNHLY and CDR2 FYNNEI. CDR3 length: 14 amino acids. V shed 4 bases and J shed 2 bases, with 10 bases lying between them. The DNA of the CDR3 is TGTGCCAGCAGTGGATTAGCGAACACAGATACGCAGTATTTT. Amino acids: CASSGLANTDTQYF.